The next 5 T cell receptor beta chains were all read from a single sample in a study of blood T cell repertoires in COVID-19. Here immunoSEQ multiplex PCR was the method, and the copy in TCRdb shows in-frame clones only, minus some. The sample consists of around 200,000 clones, about 88% of them appearing once. The sample comprised PBMCs or T cells enriched from blood (not recorded which). These TCRs come from a woman aged 25 to 39 who had been exposed to COVID-19.

The gene calls are TRBV29-1 and TRBJ1-4; D is perhaps TRBD1 (5 bases). CDR1 is SQVTM, CDR2 ANQGSEA, per germline. V lost 3 bases and J 6 bases, leaving 17 bases between the germline ends. CDR3 length: 15 amino acids. CDR3 sequence reads: CSVDSQAREDEKLFF. CDR3 bases: TGCAGCGTTGATAGTCAGGCCAGGGAGGATGAAAAACTGTTTTTT.

This chain's CDR3 is CASSPPGRGNEKLFF. CDR3 nucleotides: TGTGCCAGCAGCCCGCCGGGCAGGGGCAATGAAAAACTGTTTTTT. The genes are TRBV9 and TRBJ1-4; TRBD1 is a possible D gene (6 bases). Germline-derived CDR1 and CDR2 are SGDLS and YYNGEE. CDR3 size: 15 residues. Trimming stripped 4 bases from V and 5 bases from J, with 15 bases between.

The chain combines TRBV14 with TRBJ2-3, with 7 bases aligning to TRBD2. This CDR3 is 15 amino acids long. V lost 3 bases, J lost 6 bases, and 9 bases stayed unmatched. Germline V gives CDR1 SGHDN, CDR2 FVKESK. Written as DNA, the CDR3 is TGTGCCAGCAGCCAGGGGGGGAATAGCAAGGATACGCAGTATTTT. Translating gives CASSQGGNSKDTQYF.

J is TRBJ1-4 and V is TRBV7-7; D perhaps matches TRBD1 (6 bases). CDR3 length: 15 residues. Germline loops: CDR1 SSHAT, CDR2 FNYEAQ (reference sequence). V shed 5 bases and J shed 8 bases, with 18 bases lying between them. CDR3 nucleotides: TGTGCCAGCAGCCCGGGGGGCCTTGAGGTGGAAAAACTGTTTTTT. This gives the protein CASSPGGLEVEKLFF.

This clone was observed a few times. The V gene is TRBV7-2, the J gene TRBJ1-6; TRBD1 is a possible D gene (6 bases). CDR3 length: 13 amino acids. Germline V lookup: CDR1 SGHTA, CDR2 FQGNSA. The germline V and J ends were trimmed by 7 bases and 10 bases, with 14 bases remaining between them. The CDR3 DNA follows: TGTGCCAGCACCGCCCAGGGGCACTCACCCCTCCACTTT. Amino acids: CASTAQGHSPLHF.